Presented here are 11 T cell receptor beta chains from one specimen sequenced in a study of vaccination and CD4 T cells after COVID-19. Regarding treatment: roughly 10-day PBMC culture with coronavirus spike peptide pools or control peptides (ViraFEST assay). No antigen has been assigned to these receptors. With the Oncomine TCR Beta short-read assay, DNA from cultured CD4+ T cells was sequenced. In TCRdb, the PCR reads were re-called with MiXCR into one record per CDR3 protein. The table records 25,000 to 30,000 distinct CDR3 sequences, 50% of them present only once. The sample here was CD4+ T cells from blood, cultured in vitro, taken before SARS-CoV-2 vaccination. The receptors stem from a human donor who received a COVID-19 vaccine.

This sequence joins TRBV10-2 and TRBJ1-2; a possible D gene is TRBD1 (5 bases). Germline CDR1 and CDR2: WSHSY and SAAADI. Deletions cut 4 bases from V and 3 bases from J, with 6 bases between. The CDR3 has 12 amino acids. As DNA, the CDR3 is TGCGCCAGCAGTGGCAGGGACTATGGCTACACCTTC. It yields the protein CASSGRDYGYTF.

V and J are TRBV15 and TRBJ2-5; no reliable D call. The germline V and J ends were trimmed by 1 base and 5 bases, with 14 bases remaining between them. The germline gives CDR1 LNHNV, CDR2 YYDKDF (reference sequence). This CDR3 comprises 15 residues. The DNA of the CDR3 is TGTGCCACCAGCAGAGTTCGGCGTGGGCGGGAGACCCAGTACTTC. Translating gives CATSRVRRGRETQYF.

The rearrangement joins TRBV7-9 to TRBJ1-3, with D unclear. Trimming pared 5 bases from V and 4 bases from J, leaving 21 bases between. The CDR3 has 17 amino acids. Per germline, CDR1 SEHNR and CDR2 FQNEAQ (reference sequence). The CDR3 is CASSPRDGRLIGNTIYF. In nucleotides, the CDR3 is TGTGCCAGCAGCCCACGTGATGGCAGGTTAATAGGAAACACCATATATTTT.

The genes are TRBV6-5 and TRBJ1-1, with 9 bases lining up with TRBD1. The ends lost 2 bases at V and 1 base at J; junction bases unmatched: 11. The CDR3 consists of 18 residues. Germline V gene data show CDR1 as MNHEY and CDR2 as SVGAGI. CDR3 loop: CASSYVRGQGHQNTEAFF. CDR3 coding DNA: TGTGCCAGCAGTTACGTCCGGGGACAGGGACATCAGAACACTGAAGCTTTCTTT.

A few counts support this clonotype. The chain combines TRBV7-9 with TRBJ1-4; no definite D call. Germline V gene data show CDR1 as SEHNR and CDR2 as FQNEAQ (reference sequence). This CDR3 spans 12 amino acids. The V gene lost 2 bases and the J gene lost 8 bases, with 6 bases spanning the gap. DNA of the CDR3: TGTGCCAGCAGCTTAAAAGGGGAAAAACTGTTTTTT. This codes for CASSLKGEKLFF.

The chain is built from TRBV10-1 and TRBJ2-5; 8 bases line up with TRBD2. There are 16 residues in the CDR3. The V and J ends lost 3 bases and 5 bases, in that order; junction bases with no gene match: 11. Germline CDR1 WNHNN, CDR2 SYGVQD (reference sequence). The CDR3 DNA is TGCGCCAGCAGTGATCGGGCGGGGGGTTTCGTTGAGACCCAGTACTTC. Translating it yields CASSDRAGGFVETQYF.

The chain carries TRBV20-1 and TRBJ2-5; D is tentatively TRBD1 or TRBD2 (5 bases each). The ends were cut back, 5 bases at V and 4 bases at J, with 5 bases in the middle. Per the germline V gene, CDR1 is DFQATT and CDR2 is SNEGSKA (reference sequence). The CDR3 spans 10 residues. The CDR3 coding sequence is TGCAGTGCTGGGGGAGAGACCCAGTACTTC. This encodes CSAGGETQYF.

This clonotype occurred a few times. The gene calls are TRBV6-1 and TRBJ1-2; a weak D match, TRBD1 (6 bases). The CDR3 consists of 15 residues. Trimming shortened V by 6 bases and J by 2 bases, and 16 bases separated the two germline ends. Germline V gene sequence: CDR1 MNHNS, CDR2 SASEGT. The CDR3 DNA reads TGTGCCAGCAGCCCGACCATGACAGGAAACTATGGCTACACCTTC. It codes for CASSPTMTGNYGYTF.

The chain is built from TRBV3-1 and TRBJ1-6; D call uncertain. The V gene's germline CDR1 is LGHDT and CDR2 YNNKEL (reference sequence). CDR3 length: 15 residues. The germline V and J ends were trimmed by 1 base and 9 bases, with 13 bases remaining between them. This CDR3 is CASSQVGSYGSPLHF. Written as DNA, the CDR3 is TGTGCCAGCAGCCAAGTGGGCAGCTACGGTTCACCCCTCCACTTT.

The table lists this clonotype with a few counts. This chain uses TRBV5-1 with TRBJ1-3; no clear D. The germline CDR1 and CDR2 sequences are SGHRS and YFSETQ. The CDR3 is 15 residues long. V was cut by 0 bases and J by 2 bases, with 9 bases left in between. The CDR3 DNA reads TGCGCCAGCAGCTTGGGACTGACACCTGGAAACACCATATATTTT. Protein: CASSLGLTPGNTIYF.

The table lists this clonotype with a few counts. For the CDR3, the DNA is TGTGCCAGCAGCTTAGGCACAGGGAGCTATGGCTACACCTTC. It specifies CASSLGTGSYGYTF. The chain joins TRBV7-2 to TRBJ1-2; D might be TRBD1 (6 bases). Germline V gives CDR1 SGHTA, CDR2 FQGNSA. V dropped 1 base and J dropped 4 bases, with 10 bases sitting between them. CDR3 size: 14 residues.